What follows describes a single T cell receptor beta chain. Its antigen is currently not known. Base qualities are not recorded, but no much larger clone differs from it by a single base. TCRbeta CDR3 regions were amplified from genomic DNA using the immunoSEQ Assay, a bias-controlled multiplex PCR. Per the original workflow: Within the assay, amplification of reference gene primers was used to estimate how many nucleated cells each sample contained. To quantify the absolute abundance of each unique TCRbeta CDR3 rearrangement, sequence reads were collapsed and filtered. For each sample, productive Simpson clonality was calculated as the square root of Simpson's diversity index over productive rearrangements. This immuneACCESS table, as held by TCRdb, lists in-frame sequences with V and J called but not all clones. Of the missing ones, under half trace to an unresolved V gene in checked studies; the others have no known cause. The V and J calls and clone size were taken over from that table, and D and trimming were inferred from the DNA. The table for this sample lists around 140,000 clones; 80% to 90% of them were counted only once. Around 4.5% of the sample lies in the top ten.

The data originate from a study of blood T cell repertoires in COVID-19 (dated by TCRdb to about 2020). The study in broad terms: Collaborator samples came from the United States, Italy and Spain and covered acute and convalescent phases of COVID-19. The prospective study material was composed of cDNA or gDNA derived from T cells, B-cell-depleted T cells, or PBMCs. Deeply sampled blood TCRbeta repertoires from subjects exposed to, actively infected with, or recovered from COVID-19 were included in the dataset. The repertoires were released in a freely available public database intended as a resource for research on the immune response to SARS-CoV-2. Samples were obtained from the ongoing ImmuneRACE study (first 160 participants) and from 1,254 subjects provided by 6 global collaborators. Nearly every sample came with metadata listing a de-identified subject ID, COVID-19 status, age in years and sex. HLA class I and class II types, where available, came from metadata supplied by the sample provider rather than from assay-based typing. The paper's findings and limits, for the study overall: The amount of clinical and demographic metadata varied by source and participant and was provided uncurated.

One collaborating source in Seattle enrolled patients during active infection and followed them longitudinally through the course of disease. Each collaborating institution followed its own protocols to collect whole blood in K2EDTA tubes. Collaborator samples were shipped for TCRbeta analysis as frozen whole blood, isolated PBMCs, or DNA extracted from either sample type. The sequenced sample was peripheral blood. The clonotype was recovered from a man aged 60 to 69 with COVID-19, enrolled during active disease.

The CDR3 has the sequence CSVEALDGLYRVYTF. The nucleotide sequence is TGCAGCGTTGAGGCTCTGGACGGTCTCTACAGGGTCTACACCTTC. The rearranged chain carries TRBV29-1 and TRBJ1-2; the D gene is perhaps TRBD1, on 6 matching bases. The germline V gene encodes CDR1 SQVTM and CDR2 ANQGSEA. Trimming removed 3 bases from V and 10 bases from J, leaving 24 bases between the germline ends. The CDR3 runs 15 amino acids, cysteine and phenylalanine included. The DNA shown is the 45-base CDR3, in frame from base 1.